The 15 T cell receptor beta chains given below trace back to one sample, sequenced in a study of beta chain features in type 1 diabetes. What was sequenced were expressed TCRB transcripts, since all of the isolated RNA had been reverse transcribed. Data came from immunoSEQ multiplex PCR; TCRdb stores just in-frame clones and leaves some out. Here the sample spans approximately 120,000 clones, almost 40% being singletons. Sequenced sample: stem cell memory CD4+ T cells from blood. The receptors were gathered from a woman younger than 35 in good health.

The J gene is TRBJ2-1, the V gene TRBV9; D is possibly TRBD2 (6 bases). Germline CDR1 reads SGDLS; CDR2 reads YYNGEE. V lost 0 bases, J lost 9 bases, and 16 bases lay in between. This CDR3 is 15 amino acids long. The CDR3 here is CASSVVVSGWAEQFF. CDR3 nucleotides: TGTGCCAGCAGCGTAGTAGTTAGCGGTTGGGCTGAGCAGTTCTTC.

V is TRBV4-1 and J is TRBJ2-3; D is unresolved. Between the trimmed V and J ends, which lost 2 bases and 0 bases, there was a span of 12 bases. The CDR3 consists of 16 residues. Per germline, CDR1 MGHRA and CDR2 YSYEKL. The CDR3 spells CASSQIARTSTDTQYF. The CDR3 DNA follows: TGCGCCAGCAGCCAAATAGCACGTACTAGCACAGATACGCAGTATTTT.

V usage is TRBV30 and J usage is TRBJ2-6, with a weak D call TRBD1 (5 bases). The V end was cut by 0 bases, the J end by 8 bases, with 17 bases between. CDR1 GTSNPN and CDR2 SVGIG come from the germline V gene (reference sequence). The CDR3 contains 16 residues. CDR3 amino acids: CAWSVQVPARSNVLTF. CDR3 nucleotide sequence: TGTGCCTGGAGTGTACAGGTGCCCGCGAGGTCCAACGTCCTGACTTTC.

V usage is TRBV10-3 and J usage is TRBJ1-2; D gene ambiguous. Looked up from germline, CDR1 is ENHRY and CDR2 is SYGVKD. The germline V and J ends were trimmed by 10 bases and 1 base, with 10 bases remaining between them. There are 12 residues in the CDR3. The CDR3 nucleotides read TGTGCCACGTCGACGGGTAACTATGGCTACACCTTC. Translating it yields CATSTGNYGYTF.

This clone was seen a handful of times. Here the CDR3 reads CASSLVGTSGTYEQYF. CDR3 bases: TGTGCCAGCAGCTTAGTAGGGACTAGCGGAACCTACGAGCAGTACTTC. The V call is TRBV7-2, the J call TRBJ2-7; 11 positions agree with TRBD2. The CDR3 covers 16 residues. Germline trimming cut 1 base from V and 2 bases from J; bases unmatched to any gene: 4. Germline CDR1 and CDR2: SGHTA and FQGNSA.

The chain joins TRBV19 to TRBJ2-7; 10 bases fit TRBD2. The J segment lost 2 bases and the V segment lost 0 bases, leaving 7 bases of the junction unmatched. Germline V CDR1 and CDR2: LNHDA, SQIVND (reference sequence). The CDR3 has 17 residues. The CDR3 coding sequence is TGTGCCAGTAGTATAGACTCCGGGACTAGCGTCCCCTACGAGCAGTACTTC. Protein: CASSIDSGTSVPYEQYF.

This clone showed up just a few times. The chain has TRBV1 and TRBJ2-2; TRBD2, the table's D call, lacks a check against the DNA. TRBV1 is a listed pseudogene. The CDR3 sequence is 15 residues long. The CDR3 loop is CTSSLGLALTGELFF. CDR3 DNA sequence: TGCACCAGCAGCCTTGGACTAGCTCTCACCGGGGAGCTGTTTTTT.

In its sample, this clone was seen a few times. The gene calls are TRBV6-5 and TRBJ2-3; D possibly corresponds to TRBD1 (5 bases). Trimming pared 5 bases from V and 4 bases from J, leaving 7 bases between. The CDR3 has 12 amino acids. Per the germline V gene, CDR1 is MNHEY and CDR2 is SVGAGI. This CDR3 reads CASSLTADTQYF. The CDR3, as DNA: TGTGCCAGCAGTCTGACAGCAGATACGCAGTATTTT.

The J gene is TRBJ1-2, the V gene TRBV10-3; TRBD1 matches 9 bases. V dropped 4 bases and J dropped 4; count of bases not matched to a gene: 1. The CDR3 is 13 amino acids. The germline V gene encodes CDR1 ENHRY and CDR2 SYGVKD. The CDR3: CAISATGGYGYTF. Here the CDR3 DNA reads TGTGCCATCAGTGCGACAGGGGGCTATGGCTACACCTTC.

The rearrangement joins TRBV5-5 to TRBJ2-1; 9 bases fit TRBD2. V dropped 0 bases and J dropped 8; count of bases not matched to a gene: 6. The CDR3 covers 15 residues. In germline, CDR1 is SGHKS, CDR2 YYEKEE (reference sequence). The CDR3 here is CASSLVVAGVDEQFF. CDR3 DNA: TGTGCCAGCAGCTTGGTGGTAGCGGGAGTGGATGAGCAGTTCTTC.

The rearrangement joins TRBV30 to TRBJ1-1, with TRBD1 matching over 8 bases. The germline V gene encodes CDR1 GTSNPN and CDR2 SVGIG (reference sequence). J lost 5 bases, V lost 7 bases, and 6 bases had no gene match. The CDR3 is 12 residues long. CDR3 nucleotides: TGTGCCTTCGGACAGGGCGGGACTGAAGCTTTCTTT. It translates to CAFGQGGTEAFF. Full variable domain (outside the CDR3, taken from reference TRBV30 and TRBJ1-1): SQTIHQWPATLVQPVGSPLSLECTVEGTSNPNLYWYRQAAGRGLQLLFYSVGIGQISSEVPQNLSASRPQDRQFILSSKKLLLSDSGFYLCAFGQGGTEAFFGQGTRLTVV.

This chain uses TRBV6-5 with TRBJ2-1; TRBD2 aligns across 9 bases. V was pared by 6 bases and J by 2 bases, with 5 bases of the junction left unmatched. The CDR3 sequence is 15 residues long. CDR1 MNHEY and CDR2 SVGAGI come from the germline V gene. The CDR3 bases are TGTGCCAGCAGCCCCAGCGGGAGGCCCTACAATGAGCAGTTCTTC. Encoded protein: CASSPSGRPYNEQFF.

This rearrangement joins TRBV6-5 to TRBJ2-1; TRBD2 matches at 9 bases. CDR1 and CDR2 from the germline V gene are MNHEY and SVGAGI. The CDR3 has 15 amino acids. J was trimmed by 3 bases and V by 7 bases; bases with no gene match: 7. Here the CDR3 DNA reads TGTGCCAGCAAACGTGGACTAGCGATCTACAATGAGCAGTTCTTC. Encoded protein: CASKRGLAIYNEQFF.

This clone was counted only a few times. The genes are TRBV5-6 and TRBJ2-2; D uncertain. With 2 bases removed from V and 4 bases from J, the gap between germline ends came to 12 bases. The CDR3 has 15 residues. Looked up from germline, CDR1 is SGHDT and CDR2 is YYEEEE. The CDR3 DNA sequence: TGTGCCAGCAGCTTCCTGACACGTTCCACCGGGGAGCTGTTTTTT. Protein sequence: CASSFLTRSTGELFF. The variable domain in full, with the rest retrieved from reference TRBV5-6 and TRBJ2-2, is DAGVTQSPTHLIKTRGQQVTLRCSPKSGHDTVSWYQQALGQGPQFIFQYYEEEERQRGNFPDRFSGHQFPNYSSELNVNALLLGDSALYLCASSFLTRSTGELFFGEGSRLTVL.

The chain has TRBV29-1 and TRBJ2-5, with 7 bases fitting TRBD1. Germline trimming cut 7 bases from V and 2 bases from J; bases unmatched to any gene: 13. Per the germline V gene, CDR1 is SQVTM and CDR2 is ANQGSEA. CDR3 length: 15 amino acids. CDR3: CSAHPPGQSQETQYF. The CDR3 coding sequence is TGCAGCGCACACCCTCCGGGACAGTCACAAGAGACCCAGTACTTC.